The 7 T cell receptor beta chains reported below all come from one sample, sequenced in a study of T cells after yellow fever vaccination. TCRdb processed the 5' RACE reads anew with MiXCR; each CDR3 protein has one entry. Altogether some 350,000 distinct CDR3 sequences are present, about 9.9% being singletons, with the ten largest covering roughly 18%. The sample in question was PBMCs, obtained on the day of the first yellow fever vaccination. The receptor source for this set is a man between 18 and 29 years old who received the YFV17D yellow fever vaccine.

This clonotype turned up a few times. This chain connects TRBV12-3 or TRBV12-4 to TRBJ2-5, with a tentative D call TRBD2 (5 bases). The CDR3 extends over 15 amino acids. V lost 5 bases and J lost 1, with 14 bases in between. The DNA for the CDR3 is TGTGCCAGCAGTCGCCTGGGAGAGAGCCAAGAGACCCAGTACTTC. It codes for CASSRLGESQETQYF.

This sequence joins TRBV18 and TRBJ2-1; TRBD1 is a possible D gene (5 bases). The CDR3 is 13 residues long. V was cut by 1 base and J by 6 bases, with 7 bases left in between. The germline V gene has CDR1 KGHSH and CDR2 LQKENI. This CDR3 is CASSPQTVNEQFF. CDR3 nucleotide sequence: TGTGCCAGCTCACCACAGACAGTCAATGAGCAGTTCTTC. The full variable domain, in which reference TRBV18 and TRBJ2-1 provide the parts outside the CDR3, is NAGVMQNPRHLVRRRGQEARLRCSPMKGHSHVYWYRQLPEEGLKFMVYLQKENIIDESGMPKERFSAEFPKEGPSILRIQQVVRGDSAAYFCASSPQTVNEQFFGPGTRLTVL.

Only a few counts were recorded for this clonotype. This chain uses TRBV7-9 with TRBJ2-2; D uncertain. V was trimmed by 5 bases and J by 0 bases, leaving 7 bases between them. CDR3 length equals 14 residues. CDR1 is SEHNR, CDR2 FQNEAQ, per germline (reference sequence). CDR3 sequence: CASSPRTNTGELFF. The CDR3 DNA reads as TGTGCCAGCAGCCCCAGGACGAACACCGGGGAGCTGTTTTTT.

This clonotype was found a few times. The chain links TRBV27 to TRBJ1-4; D is perhaps TRBD1 (5 bases). Germline CDR1 MNHEY, CDR2 SMNVEV (reference sequence). V lost 8 bases to trimming and J lost 7 bases, with 17 bases between them. This CDR3 has 14 residues. The CDR3 DNA reads TGTGCCAGCGGCTGGGGCCCGGAAAGTGAAAAACTGTTTTTT. Encoded protein: CASGWGPESEKLFF.

The chain has TRBV7-9 and TRBJ1-6; D uncertain. The CDR3 spans 15 residues. From germline, CDR1 is SEHNR and CDR2 FQNEAQ (reference sequence). Trimming stripped 0 bases from V and 9 bases from J, with 12 bases between. The CDR3 is CASSLAGQQSSPLHF. The DNA of the CDR3 is TGTGCCAGCAGCTTAGCAGGGCAGCAATCTTCACCCCTCCACTTT.

The chain joins TRBV5-1 to TRBJ2-1; D gene ambiguous. The CDR3 contains 13 residues. Deletions cut 4 bases from V and 8 bases from J, with 13 bases between. CDR1 is SGHRS and CDR2 is YFSETQ in the germline V gene. Here the CDR3 reads CASSLLTWDEQFF. CDR3 coding DNA: TGCGCCAGCAGCCTCCTGACCTGGGATGAGCAGTTCTTC.

This clonotype has a handful of counts. The chain combines TRBV19 with TRBJ2-3; possibly TRBD1 or TRBD2 for D (5 bases each). CDR3 length equals 13 residues. Trimming took 7 bases from V and 4 from J, leaving 12 bases between them. CDR1 and CDR2 from the germline V gene are LNHDA and SQIVND (reference sequence). The CDR3 spells CASNQRGADTQYF. CDR3 coding DNA: TGTGCCAGTAATCAACGGGGCGCAGATACGCAGTATTTT.